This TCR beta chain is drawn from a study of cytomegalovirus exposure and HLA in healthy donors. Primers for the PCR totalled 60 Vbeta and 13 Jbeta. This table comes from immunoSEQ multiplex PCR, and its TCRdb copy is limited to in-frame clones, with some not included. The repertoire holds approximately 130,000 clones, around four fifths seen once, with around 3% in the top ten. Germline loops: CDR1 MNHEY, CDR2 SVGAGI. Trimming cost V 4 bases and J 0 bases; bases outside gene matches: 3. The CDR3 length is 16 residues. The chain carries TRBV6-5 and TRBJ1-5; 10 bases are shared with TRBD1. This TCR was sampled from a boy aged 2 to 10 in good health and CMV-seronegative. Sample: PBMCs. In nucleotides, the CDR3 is TGTGCCAGCAGTTCGACAGGGGGCTTTAGCAATCAGCCCCAGCATTTT. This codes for CASSSTGGFSNQPQHF.